The clone carrying this T cell receptor beta chain was detected ten times or more. This specimen comes from a study of Graves' ophthalmopathy and Graves' hyperthyroidism. Pregnant or lactating patients and those with other autoimmune diseases or uncontrolled infections were excluded. PBMCs stemmed from approximately 9.7 ml of fresh peripheral blood. CDR3 regions of TCR beta were amplified from RNA transcripts. First-round RT-PCR with HTBI primers preceded a second-round multiplex PCR. TCRdb re-called the multiplex PCR reads through MiXCR, storing one row per CDR3 protein. The table has about 400,000 distinct CDR3 sequences, over 20% seen once. V lost 5 bases and J 7 bases, leaving 12 bases between the germline ends. The germline V gene encodes CDR1 LNHDA and CDR2 SQIVND (reference sequence). This CDR3 comprises 13 residues.

The chain employs TRBV19 and TRBJ1-3; a possible D gene is TRBD1 (5 bases). Sequencing used peripheral blood. The sequence came from a woman between 18 and 30 years old with stable Graves' hyperthyroidism. CDR3 region: CASSGAIRNTIYF. The CDR3 coding sequence is TGTGCCAGTAGTGGGGCAATTCGGAACACCATATATTTT.